The sample holds many counts of the clone carrying this T cell receptor (beta chain). The sample originates from a study of identical twins. TCRdb recomputed calls from the 5' RACE reads with MiXCR, one row per CDR3 protein. Altogether 200,000 to 250,000 distinct CDR3 sequences are present, 6.5% being singletons, with the ten largest covering more than 14%. These data are also associated with another study on T cells expressing NK-cell markers. That work adds: All TCR beta repertoires analysed originated from sorted CD3+CD56+NKG2C+, CD3+CD56+NKG2C- and CD3+CD56-NKG2C+ T cells. Seven of the eight sequenced donors were classified as HCMV-seropositive, and one was classified as seronegative.

Sequences were obtained from CD8+ T cells sorted from blood. This sequence originates from a woman between 18 and 29 years old in good health.

CDR3 protein: CASRRGSSDTQYF. Written as DNA, the CDR3 is TGTGCCAGCAGACGGGGGTCGTCAGATACGCAGTATTTT. The chain carries TRBV3-1 and TRBJ2-3, with D possibly TRBD2 on 6 matching bases. Germline-derived CDR1 and CDR2 are LGHDT and YNNKEL (reference sequence). The CDR3 has 13 amino acids. Trimming left V 6 bases short and J 4 bases short, with 11 bases between.